A single sample gave rise to the 3 T cell receptor beta chains below, sequenced in a study of technical replicates of blood from several donors. The data were produced by immunoSEQ multiplex PCR, yet TCRdb's version contains in-frame clones alone and is incomplete. The table records approximately 79,000 clones, 91% of them present only once. Sequencing was performed on T cells isolated from PBMCs. Receptor source: a human donor in good health.

V gene TRBV4-2 combines with J gene TRBJ2-5; tentatively, D is TRBD2 (5 bases). The CDR3 contains 11 residues. Germline V lookup: CDR1 LGHNA, CDR2 YNFKEQ. Trimming left V 5 bases short and J 4 bases short, with 5 bases between. CDR3 in DNA: TGTGCCAGCAGCGCGGGAGAGACCCAGTACTTC. It encodes CASSAGETQYF.

This chain uses TRBV25-1 with TRBJ1-3; D is possibly TRBD1 (5 bases). The V gene's germline CDR1 is MGHDK and CDR2 SYGVNS. Trimming took 2 bases from V and 0 from J, leaving 8 bases between them. CDR3 size: 15 residues. CDR3 DNA sequence: TGTGCCAGCAGTGAACCAGGGCGCTCTGGAAACACCATATATTTT. Amino acids: CASSEPGRSGNTIYF.

The CDR3 sequence is CASSGLAGDNEQFF. CDR3 coding DNA: TGTGCCAGCAGCGGACTAGCGGGGGACAATGAGCAGTTCTTC. The chain recombines TRBV11-3 with TRBJ2-1, with TRBD2 identical over 13 bases. Germline CDR1 and CDR2: SGHNT and YENEEA. V lost 5 bases to trimming and J lost 5 bases; unmatched junction nucleotides: 0. The CDR3 is made up of 14 amino acids.